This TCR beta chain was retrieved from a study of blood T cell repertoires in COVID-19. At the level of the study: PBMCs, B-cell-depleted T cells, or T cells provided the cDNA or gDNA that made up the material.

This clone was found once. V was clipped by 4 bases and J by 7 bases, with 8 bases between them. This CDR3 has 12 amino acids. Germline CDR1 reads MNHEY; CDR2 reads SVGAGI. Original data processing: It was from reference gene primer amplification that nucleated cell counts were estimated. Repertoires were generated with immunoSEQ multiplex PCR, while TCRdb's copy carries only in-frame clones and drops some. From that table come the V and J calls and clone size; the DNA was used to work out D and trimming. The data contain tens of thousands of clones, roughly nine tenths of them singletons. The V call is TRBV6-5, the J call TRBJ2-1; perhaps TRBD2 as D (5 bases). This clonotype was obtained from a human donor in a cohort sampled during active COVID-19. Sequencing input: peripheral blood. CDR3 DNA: TGTGCCAGCAGTTCTACTAGGAATGAGCAGTTCTTC. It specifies CASSSTRNEQFF.